The 13 T cell receptor beta chains given below trace back to one sample, sequenced in a study of Graves' ophthalmopathy and Graves' hyperthyroidism. RNA transcripts were the source from which TCR beta CDR3 regions were amplified. Following a first-round RT-PCR that used HTBI primers, a second-round multiplex PCR was carried out. TCRdb fed the multiplex PCR reads into MiXCR, producing one record per CDR3 protein. The sample lists about 740,000 distinct CDR3 sequences, approximately 40% seen once, with 44% in the top ten. The source material was peripheral blood. Source of these receptors: an adult man with Graves' ophthalmopathy.

The rearrangement uses TRBV7-9 and TRBJ2-2; D is ambiguous. The CDR3 totals 9 residues. The germline V gene has CDR1 SEHNR and CDR2 FQNEAQ (reference sequence). The V gene lost 5 bases and the J gene lost 15 bases, with 7 bases spanning the gap. The CDR3 region has the DNA TGTGCCAGCAGCCGGAAGGTGTTTTTT. Protein: CASSRKVFF.

This clonotype showed up just a few times. This chain joins TRBV7-8 and TRBJ2-7, with D tentatively TRBD2 (6 bases). The CDR3 covers 16 residues. The V and J ends lost 5 bases and 1 base respectively, with 18 bases between them. The germline CDR1 and CDR2 sequences are SGHVS and FQNEAQ. The CDR3 nucleotides are TGTGCCAGCAGCCCAATGGGGGGAGTCGGATCCTACGAGCAGTACTTC. Translating it yields CASSPMGGVGSYEQYF.

This clonotype appeared many times. The chain carries TRBV24-1 and TRBJ1-5; D gene uncertain. Trimming took 5 bases from V and 1 from J, leaving 8 bases between them. Germline V gene lookup returns CDR1 KGHDR and CDR2 SFDVKD. This CDR3 has 14 residues. CDR3 in DNA: TGTGCCACCAGTGTAGGGATAAGCAATCAGCCCCAGCATTTT. It translates to CATSVGISNQPQHF.

This clonotype has ten or more counts. The rearrangement joins TRBV20-1 to TRBJ1-5; D possibly corresponds to TRBD1 (6 bases). With 4 bases removed from V and 0 bases from J, the gap between germline ends came to 13 bases. In germline, CDR1 is DFQATT, CDR2 SNEGSKA (reference sequence). The CDR3 consists of 15 residues. DNA for the CDR3: TGCAGTGCTATCAATCGGGGGCTTAGCAATCAGCCCCAGCATTTT. This encodes CSAINRGLSNQPQHF.

This clonotype was observed a handful of times. This sequence joins TRBV6-5 and TRBJ1-5; D not certain. This CDR3 comprises 15 residues. Trimming took off 3 bases at V and 1 base at J, with 10 bases between the two ends. Germline V gives CDR1 MNHEY, CDR2 SVGAGI. Here the CDR3 DNA reads TGTGCCAGCAGTTATGGAGGGAGCAGCAATCAGCCCCAGCATTTT. It translates to CASSYGGSSNQPQHF.

This clonotype was counted many times. The chain recombines TRBV29-1 with TRBJ2-7; weak D call: TRBD2 (5 bases). V was cut by 7 bases and J by 4 bases, with 20 bases left in between. Germline CDR1 reads SQVTM; CDR2 reads ANQGSEA. This CDR3 has 14 amino acids. CDR3 region: CSAAGPLEPYEQYF. In DNA form, the CDR3 reads TGCAGCGCCGCGGGTCCACTGGAGCCTTACGAGCAGTACTTC.

This chain uses TRBV20-1 with TRBJ1-4; D perhaps matches TRBD1 (5 bases). Germline V CDR1 and CDR2: DFQATT, SNEGSKA (reference sequence). Trimming removed 1 base from V and 7 bases from J, with 10 bases in between. This CDR3 comprises 13 residues. The CDR3 coding sequence is TGCAGTGCTAGAGGCAGGGTAGGTGAAAAACTGTTTTTT. It encodes CSARGRVGEKLFF.

This clonotype appeared a few times. A junction boundary mismatches the germline segment, possibly from a read error. The chain combines TRBV27 with TRBJ2-5; 7 bases align to TRBD2. The length of the CDR3 is 18 residues. Germline lookup yields CDR1 MNHEY and CDR2 SMNVEV (reference sequence). CDR3 residues: CASSLGQGSPGEGETQYF. The CDR3 nucleotides are TGCGCCAGCAGTTTGGGCCAAGGATCTCCGGGGGAGGGAGAGACCCAGTACTTC.

The J gene is TRBJ2-5, the V gene TRBV7-2; D perhaps matches TRBD2 (7 bases). CDR1 is SGHTA and CDR2 is FQGNSA in the germline V gene. Trimming shortened V by 6 bases and J by 5 bases, and 13 bases separated the two germline ends. CDR3 length equals 13 residues. For the CDR3, the DNA is TGTGCCAGCAGTGGGGGGGCCAGTGAGACCCAGTACTTC. This translates into CASSGGASETQYF.

As concerns this clonotype: One base away lies a much larger clone, so this may be a sequencing read error. V is TRBV7-9 and J is TRBJ1-4; D might be TRBD1 (6 bases). CDR3 length equals 14 residues. The germline gives CDR1 SEHNR, CDR2 FQNEAQ (reference sequence). DNA of the CDR3: TGTGCCGGCAGCTTAACCACAGGGAGGGAAAAACTGTTTTTT. It is translated as CAGSLTTGREKLFF.

This clonotype was counted at least ten times. This chain links TRBV24-1 with TRBJ2-2; the D call may be TRBD1 or TRBD2 (5 bases each). The CDR3 totals 15 residues. The V end lost 4 bases, the J end lost 5 bases, and 13 bases lay between the germline ends. Germline V gene sequence: CDR1 KGHDR, CDR2 SFDVKD. As DNA, the CDR3 is TGTGCCACCAGTGACCCCGGGACGGATACCGGGGAGCTGTTTTTT. Its translation is CATSDPGTDTGELFF.

This sequence joins TRBV5-1 and TRBJ2-5; 8 nucleotides match TRBD2. Germline trimming cut 4 bases from V and 5 bases from J; bases unmatched to any gene: 10. This CDR3 is 15 amino acids long. Looked up from germline, CDR1 is SGHRS and CDR2 is YFSETQ. CDR3 residues: CASSPWTSFGETQYF. In DNA, the CDR3 is TGCGCCAGCAGCCCCTGGACTAGCTTCGGGGAGACCCAGTACTTC.

CDR3 sequence: CASSLTAHEQYF. The CDR3 region has the DNA TGTGCCAGCTCACTTACTGCCCACGAGCAGTACTTC. The rearrangement links TRBV2 to TRBJ2-7, with no clear D. V lost 8 bases to trimming and J lost 5 bases, with 13 bases between them. CDR3 length: 12 amino acids. Germline V gene sequence: CDR1 SNHLY, CDR2 FYNNEI.